This is a list of T cell receptor beta chains from one sample in a study of T cell responses to AZD1222 COVID-19 vaccine. TCRdb's table, derived via immunoSEQ multiplex PCR, lists solely in-frame clones and lacks some. In the table there are over 100,000 clones, roughly 90% of which are singletons. This specimen was peripheral blood, taken on day 0 of MenACWY control vaccination. These receptors originate from an adult in good health. Both conserved end residues are part of each CDR3. The D gene is left open where the match is weak. Clone size is shown for a subset of rows, as once, few, many or a class of expanded clone.

cdr3_aa cdr3_nt j_call clone_size v_call d_call
CASRGQGAQTF TGTGCCAGCAGGGGACAGGGGGCGCAGACCTTC TRBJ1-2 NA TRBV28 TRBD1
CSAPELNEQFF TGCAGTGCGCCGGAACTCAATGAGCAGTTCTTC TRBJ2-1 once TRBV20-1 NA
CASSLRDSQNQPQHF TGTGCCAGCAGTTTAAGGGACAGCCAAAATCAGCCCCAGCATTTT TRBJ1-5 NA TRBV28 TRBD1
CASSEEIRGPYEQYF TGTGCCAGCAGTGAGGAAATCCGGGGCCCCTACGAGCAGTACTTC TRBJ2-7 NA TRBV6-1 NA
CASSYAVDRGRYF TGTGCCAGCAGTTACGCGGTCGACAGGGGAAGGTACTTC TRBJ2-7 NA TRBV6-2/TRBV6-3 TRBD1
CASSEETTTEAFF TGTGCCAGCAGTGAGGAGACAACAACTGAAGCTTTCTTT TRBJ1-1 NA TRBV2 NA
CASSSLGANYYEQYF TGCGCCAGCAGCTCCTTGGGGGCGAATTACTACGAGCAGTACTTC TRBJ2-7 NA TRBV5-1 NA
CASSVRTDRDTIYF TGTGCCAGTAGCGTACGGACCGACCGGGACACCATATATTTT TRBJ1-3 NA TRBV19 NA
CASSRTSGGTYEQYF TGTGCCAGCAGTAGGACTAGCGGGGGAACCTACGAGCAGTACTTC TRBJ2-7 NA TRBV27 TRBD2
CASSLFSGQAPLYGANVLTF TGTGCCAGCAGTTTATTTTCAGGACAGGCCCCTCTTTATGGGGCCAACGTCCTGACTTTC TRBJ2-6 NA TRBV28 TRBD1
CASRPQGAGYGYTF TGTGCCAGCAGGCCACAGGGGGCGGGCTATGGCTACACCTTC TRBJ1-2 NA TRBV27 TRBD1
CASSARTAAYGYTF TGTGCCAGCAGCGCCAGGACGGCCGCTTATGGCTACACCTTC TRBJ1-2 NA TRBV9 NA
CAISESRGRVQPQHF TGTGCCATCAGTGAGTCCCGGGGCCGGGTTCAGCCCCAGCATTTT TRBJ1-5 NA TRBV10-3 NA
CASSLKATATDTQYF TGTGCCAGCAGCTTAAAGGCCACCGCCACAGATACGCAGTATTTT TRBJ2-3 NA TRBV7-3 NA
CASSADNSYEQYF TGCGCCAGCAGCGCCGACAACTCCTACGAGCAGTACTTC TRBJ2-7 NA TRBV5-1 NA
CASSLDGTGGSSGNTIYF TGCGCCAGCAGCTTGGATGGGACAGGGGGTTCCTCTGGAAACACCATATATTTT TRBJ1-3 once TRBV5-1 TRBD1
CASSPVGGRDEKLFF TGTGCCAGCAGTCCGGTCGGCGGGCGGGATGAAAAACTGTTTTTT TRBJ1-4 few TRBV28 NA
CASSPSGQRNSPLHF TGCGCCAGCAGCCCCTCGGGACAGAGAAATTCACCCCTCCACTTT TRBJ1-6 NA TRBV4-1 TRBD1
CASSLSGVLDYGYTF TGTGCCAGCAGTTTGAGTGGGGTGCTCGACTATGGCTACACCTTC TRBJ1-2 NA TRBV27 NA
CASQGQDSYEQYF TGTGCCAGCCAGGGACAAGACTCCTACGAGCAGTACTTC TRBJ2-7 NA TRBV7-9 NA
CASRPLRGANVLTF TGTGCCAGCAGACCCCTCCGTGGGGCCAACGTCCTGACTTTC TRBJ2-6 NA TRBV11-2 NA
CASRVGTSEFKGGTDTQYF TGTGCCAGTAGGGTGGGGACTAGCGAGTTCAAAGGGGGCACAGATACGCAGTATTTT TRBJ2-3 NA TRBV19 TRBD2
CAWNWASRDVEQFF TGTGCCTGGAACTGGGCTAGCAGGGACGTTGAGCAGTTCTTC TRBJ2-1 NA TRBV30 NA
CASTGGTDTQYF TGTGCCAGCACTGGGGGCACAGATACGCAGTATTTT TRBJ2-3 once TRBV6-5 NA
CSVEGNIGAFF TGCAGCGTTGAGGGGAACATTGGAGCTTTCTTT TRBJ1-1 NA TRBV29-1 NA
CASSLTLGQSYEQYF TGTGCCAGCAGCTTAACTCTGGGACAGTCCTACGAGCAGTACTTC TRBJ2-7 few TRBV7-2 TRBD1
CAWSRDRGFGTEAFF TGTGCCTGGAGCCGGGACCGGGGATTTGGCACTGAAGCTTTCTTT TRBJ1-1 NA TRBV30 NA
CASRGRNNEQFF TGTGCCAGCAGGGGTCGGAACAATGAGCAGTTCTTC TRBJ2-1 NA TRBV2 NA
CASSMFGQPQHF TGTGCCAGTAGTATGTTTGGTCAGCCCCAGCATTTT TRBJ1-5 once TRBV19 NA
CASSLEAPGGARANVLTF TGTGCCAGCAGTTTGGAGGCGCCTGGGGGAGCTAGGGCCAACGTCCTGACTTTC TRBJ2-6 once TRBV28 NA
CASRAGVSGELFF TGTGCCAGCAGGGCAGGGGTTTCCGGGGAGCTGTTTTTT TRBJ2-2 NA TRBV6-6 NA
CASRRGGTETQYF TGTGCCAGCAGACGCGGGGGGACTGAGACTCAGTACTTC TRBJ2-7 NA TRBV28 TRBD2
CAITPTSGADTQYF TGTGCCATCACCCCGACTAGCGGGGCAGATACGCAGTATTTT TRBJ2-3 NA TRBV10-3 TRBD2
CASSIGQGYSPLHF TGTGCCAGTAGTATAGGGCAGGGGTATTCACCCCTCCACTTT TRBJ1-6 NA TRBV19 NA
CASSFRQFGELFF TGTGCCAGCAGTTTCCGACAGTTCGGGGAGCTGTTTTTT TRBJ2-2 few TRBV28 NA
CATSRETGVDYGYTF TGTGCCACCAGCAGAGAGACAGGGGTGGACTATGGCTACACCTTC TRBJ1-2 NA TRBV15 TRBD1
CASSQDPLDGSYEQYF TGTGCCAGCAGCCAAGATCCCCTGGACGGCTCCTACGAGCAGTACTTC TRBJ2-7 NA TRBV4-2 NA
CASSQGTPEKLFF TGCGCCAGCAGCCAGGGTACTCCTGAAAAACTGTTTTTT TRBJ1-4 NA TRBV4-1 NA
CASSFETQYF TGTGCCAGCAGTTTTGAGACCCAGTACTTC TRBJ2-5 NA TRBV28 NA
CASSFRQVSEQYF TGTGCCAGCAGCTTCAGACAGGTCTCCGAGCAGTACTTC TRBJ2-7 NA TRBV7-9 NA
CASSPYARGDSHTGELFF TGCGCCAGCAGCCCGTACGCCAGGGGCGACTCACACACCGGGGAGCTGTTTTTT TRBJ2-2 NA TRBV4-1 NA
CASSPRTGEGYTF TGTGCCAGCAGTCCCCGGACAGGGGAAGGCTACACCTTC TRBJ1-2 NA TRBV27 TRBD1
CASSSSGTGISWDEQFF TGTGCCAGCAGTTCGTCTGGGACAGGGATCTCCTGGGATGAGCAGTTCTTC TRBJ2-1 NA TRBV6-2/TRBV6-3 TRBD1
CASSYNPQTGQPQHF TGTGCCAGCAGTTACAACCCACAGACGGGGCAGCCCCAGCATTTT TRBJ1-5 NA TRBV6-6 NA
CASSLIVGQGITEAFF TGTGCCAGCAGCTTAATTGTTGGTCAGGGGATCACTGAAGCTTTCTTT TRBJ1-1 NA TRBV7-2 NA
CASSLNANEQYF TGTGCCAGCAGTTTAAATGCGAACGAGCAGTACTTC TRBJ2-7 NA TRBV28 NA
CASSATGTGSPEAFF TGTGCCAGCAGTGCTACGGGGACAGGGTCCCCTGAAGCTTTCTTT TRBJ1-1 NA TRBV27 TRBD1
CASSLGLQNTEAFF TGTGCCAGCAGCTTGGGACTACAGAACACTGAAGCTTTCTTT TRBJ1-1 NA TRBV5-4 NA
CASTPQGRGANYGYTF TGTGCCAGCACCCCCCAAGGGCGGGGCGCGAACTATGGCTACACCTTC TRBJ1-2 once TRBV2 NA
CASSLGSAGAGGYTF TGTGCCAGCAGCTTGGGCAGCGCGGGGGCCGGCGGCTACACCTTC TRBJ1-2 NA TRBV5-8 NA
CASSVALLAVFNEQFF TGTGCCAGCAGCGTAGCTCTGCTAGCGGTCTTCAATGAGCAGTTCTTC TRBJ2-1 NA TRBV9 TRBD2
CASSLGGDLIYEQYF TGCGCCAGCAGCTTGGGGGGAGATTTAATCTACGAGCAGTACTTC TRBJ2-7 NA TRBV5-1 NA
CASSTPGGYEQYF TGTGCCAGCAGTACCCCGGGCGGGTACGAGCAGTACTTC TRBJ2-7 once TRBV28 NA
CASSLASGGKGSPLHF TGTGCCAGCAGCTTGGCCTCAGGGGGCAAAGGATCACCCCTCCACTTT TRBJ1-6 NA TRBV5-4 TRBD1